The entry below gives a single T cell receptor beta chain sequence along with its context. RNA, at about 0.45 to 1 ug, was reverse transcribed with random hexamers. From the immunoSEQ multiplex PCR reads, TCRdb called clonotypes with MiXCR, one entry per CDR3 protein. Found here are under 200,000 distinct CDR3 sequences, 94% of them singletons; the top ten hold 0.12%. Trimming cost V 1 base and J 3 bases, with 10 bases left between them. Looked up from germline, CDR1 is DFQATT and CDR2 is SNEGSKA (reference sequence). The CDR3 is 13 residues long. This sample was taken from a study of CD8 T cells in Susac syndrome. Study overall: About 6 sequenced Susac syndrome patients had clinically active disease, while 8 or 9 were in remission.

TEMRA cells were FACS-enriched, and CD8+ and CD4+ T cells were isolated negatively. This rearrangement joins TRBV20-1 to TRBJ2-7; D is undetermined. The sequence came from a human donor with Susac syndrome. The specimen was CD4+ T cells from PBMCs. The CDR3 sequence is CSARAPTLYEQYF. The CDR3 DNA reads TGCAGTGCTAGAGCCCCGACCCTCTACGAGCAGTACTTC.